The rows below give T cell receptor beta chains drawn from one sample of a study of early T cells in non-severe SARS-CoV-2 infection. TCRdb used MiXCR to reprocess the 5' RACE reads, holding one entry per CDR3 protein. This table holds tens of thousands of distinct CDR3 sequences, 8.5% to 10% found once. The sequenced sample was whole blood, obtained at baseline. Receptors were obtained from an adult who was a healthcare worker with PCR-confirmed SARS-CoV-2 infection or an uninfected control (not recorded which). Both conserved end residues are part of each CDR3. A D gene is named only where the DNA matches it firmly. The size entry is marked missing in some rows and otherwise reads once, few, many or a size class.

clone size	D gene	V gene	J gene	CDR3 DNA	CDR3 protein
few	.	TRBV5-1	TRBJ2-7	TGCGCCAGCAGCTTGGCCCGTGAGCCCATCTCCTACGAGCAGTACTTC	CASSLAREPISYEQYF
few	.	TRBV10-3	TRBJ2-1	TGTGCCATCAGTGAGCAAGGATACAATGAGCAGTTCTTC	CAISEQGYNEQFF
many	TRBD2	TRBV12-3/TRBV12-4	TRBJ2-3	TGTGCCAGCAGCGCCCTCGGGGGGAGCACAGATACGCAGTATTTT	CASSALGGSTDTQYF
few	TRBD2	TRBV20-1	TRBJ2-2	TGCAGTGCTAGAGGGGGACTACACACGAACACCCGGGAGCTGTTTTTT	CSARGGLHTNTRELFF
.	TRBD2	TRBV5-1	TRBJ2-2	TGCGCCAGCAGCCGTAGCGGGACAAACACCGGGGAGCTGTTTTTT	CASSRSGTNTGELFF
many	.	TRBV7-9	TRBJ2-3	TGTGCCAGCAGCCCACGGGACGGCACAGATACGCAGTATTTT	CASSPRDGTDTQYF
many	TRBD2	TRBV30	TRBJ2-3	TGTGCCTGGAGTAGAGTGGGACTAGCGGGGGGTACGCAGTATTTT	CAWSRVGLAGGTQYF
few	TRBD1	TRBV10-2	TRBJ1-3	TGCGCCAGCAGTGCACAGACAGGGCCTGGAAACACCATATATTTT	CASSAQTGPGNTIYF
.	TRBD2	TRBV2	TRBJ2-7	TGTGCCAGCAGTGTCCTAGCGGCTTTTGGTGAGCAGTACTTC	CASSVLAAFGEQYF
many	.	TRBV5-1	TRBJ1-5	TGCGCCAGCAGCTTGGAAGGAAATGAGCATCAGCCCCAGCATTTT	CASSLEGNEHQPQHF
.	.	TRBV11-3	TRBJ2-2	TGTGCCAGCAGCCTCTCCGGGACGGGGAACACCGGGGAGCTGTTTTTT	CASSLSGTGNTGELFF
many	TRBD1	TRBV5-1	TRBJ1-1	TGCGCCAGCAGATCGACAGGGTTGGGTACTGAAGCTTTCTTT	CASRSTGLGTEAFF
.	TRBD1	TRBV6-1	TRBJ2-7	TGTGCCAGCAGTGTACAGGTTCTGGACAGGCATTACGAGCAGTACTTC	CASSVQVLDRHYEQYF
.	.	TRBV21-1	TRBJ2-1	TGTGCCAGCAGCAACACTCCTAGGGGGGATCATTACAATGAGCAGTTCTTC	CASSNTPRGDHYNEQFF